Listed here are 3 T cell receptor beta chains from one sample, sequenced in a study of cytomegalovirus exposure and HLA in healthy donors. This PCR relied on a set of 60 Vbeta primers and 13 Jbeta primers. Profiled with immunoSEQ multiplex PCR; TCRdb holds only in-frame clones, not every one. The sample contains some 200,000 clones, 70% to 85% of which appear only once. Sequencing was carried out using PBMCs. The receptors were gathered from a woman between 40 and 55 years old in good health and CMV-seronegative.

The chain combines TRBV28 with TRBJ1-1; TRBD1 is a possible D gene (5 bases). V gave up 6 bases and J gave up 4 bases, with 15 bases separating them. This CDR3 has 14 amino acids. In germline, CDR1 is MDHEN, CDR2 SYDVKM. CDR3: CASRRQLGLTEAFF. The CDR3 nucleotides read TGTGCCAGCAGGAGACAGCTAGGTCTCACTGAAGCTTTCTTT.

The chain joins TRBV18 to TRBJ1-6; possibly TRBD1 for D (6 bases). The CDR3 extends over 15 amino acids. V was trimmed by 3 bases and J by 9 bases, leaving 15 bases between them. The germline CDR1 and CDR2 sequences are KGHSH and LQKENI. CDR3 bases: TGTGCCAGCTCACCGGCTAACGGGGGGCGTTCACCCCTCCACTTT. Amino acids: CASSPANGGRSPLHF. Based on the CDR3 plus reference TRBV18 and TRBJ1-6, the full variable domain is NAGVMQNPRHLVRRRGQEARLRCSPMKGHSHVYWYRQLPEEGLKFMVYLQKENIIDESGMPKERFSAEFPKEGPSILRIQQVVRGDSAAYFCASSPANGGRSPLHFGNGTRLTVT.

This rearrangement joins TRBV6-1 to TRBJ2-7, with D tentatively TRBD2 (6 bases). The CDR3 spans 15 residues. V was clipped by 1 base and J by 0 bases, with 10 bases between them. Per germline, CDR1 MNHNS and CDR2 SASEGT. CDR3 in DNA: TGTGCCAGCAGTGAAGTGGGGGGAAGCTCCTACGAGCAGTACTTC. This gives the protein CASSEVGGSSYEQYF.